This TCR beta chain was profiled in a study of blood T cells in healthy people across ages. J was trimmed by 2 bases and V by 6 bases; bases with no gene match: 10. In germline, CDR1 is SGHAT, CDR2 FQNNGV. The CDR3 consists of 16 residues. Using a J-beta primer mix together with a sample-barcoded 5' primer, a second PCR was run for about 6 to 12 cycles. TCRdb reprocessed the 5' RACE reads via MiXCR and lists one record per CDR3 protein. The profile covers 380,000 or so distinct CDR3 sequences, with 50% to 60% appearing a single time and 45% to 55% taken by the ten largest. The specimen was blood. The chain has TRBV11-2 and TRBJ1-3; TRBD1 matches 7 bases. This TCR was recovered from a man aged 55 to 70 in good health. The CDR3 sequence: CASSKPGTAAGNTIYF. As DNA, the CDR3 is TGTGCCAGCAGTAAACCCGGGACAGCCGCTGGAAACACCATATATTTT.